This entry features one T cell receptor (beta chain) sequence. CDR1 and CDR2 from the germline V gene are MNHNY and SVGAGI (reference sequence). The CDR3 consists of 12 residues. Trimming cost V 6 bases and J 5 bases, with 10 bases left between them. The sample originates from a study of blood T cell repertoires in COVID-19. On the study more broadly: PBMCs, B-cell-depleted T cells, or T cells provided the cDNA or gDNA that made up the material.

As handled by the study authors: By means of reference gene primer amplification, nucleated cell counts were estimated. Produced via immunoSEQ multiplex PCR; TCRdb's table is partial and in-frame only. D and trimming come from the DNA, and the V and J calls and clone size come from that table. The sample records about 130,000 clones, approximately 80% being singletons. This chain uses TRBV6-6 with TRBJ1-2; D is unclear. This sequence originates from a man aged 35 to 55 with active or convalescent COVID-19. Sequenced material: peripheral blood. The CDR3 loop is CASRRTDYGYTF. In DNA form, the CDR3 reads TGTGCCAGCAGACGTACAGATTATGGCTACACCTTC.